This T cell receptor (beta chain) was observed in a study of blood T cell repertoires in COVID-19. Turning to the study itself: Acute-phase and convalescent COVID-19 samples originated in the United States, Italy and Spain. The analysed material was cDNA or gDNA that came from T cells, B-cell-depleted T cells, or PBMCs.

In the original processing: By means of reference gene primer amplification, nucleated cell counts were estimated. This table comes from immunoSEQ multiplex PCR, and its TCRdb copy is limited to in-frame clones, with some not included. V and J calls and clone size follow that table, whereas D and trimming were derived from the DNA. Among a few hundred thousand clones listed, 70% to 90% were seen once. Germline V lookup: CDR1 LGHDT, CDR2 YNNKEL (reference sequence). The CDR3 totals 15 residues. Trimming removed 3 bases from V and 7 bases from J; junction bases left unmatched: 10. This clone was seen a handful of times.

The chain uses TRBV3-1 (or the pseudogene TRBV3-2) and TRBJ1-2; 8 bases are shared with TRBD1. The sequence was collected from a man aged 45-65 years with active or convalescent COVID-19. The sample was peripheral blood. The CDR3 coding sequence is TGTGCCAGCAGCCAGTCAGGACAGGGAAGGGTTGGCTACACCTTC. It specifies CASSQSGQGRVGYTF.